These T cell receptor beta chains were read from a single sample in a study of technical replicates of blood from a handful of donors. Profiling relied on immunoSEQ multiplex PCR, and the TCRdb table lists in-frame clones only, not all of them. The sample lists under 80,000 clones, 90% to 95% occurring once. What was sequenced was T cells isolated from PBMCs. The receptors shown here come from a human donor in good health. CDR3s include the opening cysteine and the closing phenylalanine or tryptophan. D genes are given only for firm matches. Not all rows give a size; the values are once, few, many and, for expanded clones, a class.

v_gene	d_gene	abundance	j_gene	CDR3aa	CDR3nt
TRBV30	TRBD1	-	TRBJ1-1	CAWSLYSGGAGEAFF	TGTGCCTGGAGTCTGTACTCAGGGGGCGCGGGTGAAGCTTTCTTT
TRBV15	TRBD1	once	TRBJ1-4	CATSRDRANEKLFF	TGTGCCACCAGCAGGGACAGGGCGAATGAAAAACTGTTTTTT
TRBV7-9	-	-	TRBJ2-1	CASSLGAGGPYNEQFF	TGTGCCAGCAGCTTAGGAGCTGGCGGCCCCTACAATGAGCAGTTCTTC
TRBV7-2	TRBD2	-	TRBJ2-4	CASSLKISGGNIQYF	TGTGCCAGCAGCTTAAAAATTAGCGGGGGAAACATTCAGTACTTC
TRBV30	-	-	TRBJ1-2	CAWSTAGPYGYTF	TGTGCCTGGAGTACGGCAGGGCCCTATGGCTACACCTTC
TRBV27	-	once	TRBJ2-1	CASRTDMTDFSYNEQFF	TGTGCCAGCAGAACCGATATGACAGATTTCTCCTACAATGAGCAGTTCTTC
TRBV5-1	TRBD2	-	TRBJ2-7	CASSLSLADYEQYF	TGCGCCAGCAGCTTGTCACTAGCGGATTACGAGCAGTACTTC
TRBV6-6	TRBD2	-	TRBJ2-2	CASSTEKREAGGELFF	TGTGCCAGCAGTACCGAGAAGCGGGAGGCGGGGGGGGAGCTGTTTTTT
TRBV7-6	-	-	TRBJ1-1	CASSSQGNVMNTEAFF	TGTGCCAGCAGCTCCCAGGGTAATGTTATGAACACTGAAGCTTTCTTT
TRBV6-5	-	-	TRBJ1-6	CASSSATGLGSPLHF	TGTGCCAGCAGTTCAGCGACAGGTTTAGGTTCACCCCTCCACTTT
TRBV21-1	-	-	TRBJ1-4	CASSAGTYREKLFF	TGTGCCAGCAGCGCCGGGACTTACCGCGAAAAACTGTTTTTT
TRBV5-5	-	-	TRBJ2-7	CASSFLGGTYEQYF	TGTGCCAGCAGCTTCTTGGGGGGAACCTACGAGCAGTACTTC
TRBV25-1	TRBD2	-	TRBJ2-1	CASSESGLADNKEQFF	TGTGCCAGCAGTGAATCTGGACTAGCAGACAATAAGGAGCAGTTCTTC
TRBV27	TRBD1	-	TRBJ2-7	CASSSPGQGNYEQYF	TGTGCCAGCAGTTCACCTGGACAGGGTAACTACGAGCAGTACTTC
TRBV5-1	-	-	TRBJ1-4	CASSLDPGRELFF	TGCGCCAGCAGCTTGGACCCAGGCAGGGAACTGTTTTTT
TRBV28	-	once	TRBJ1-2	CASSFPSQTYGYTF	TGTGCCAGCAGTTTCCCCAGTCAAACCTATGGCTACACCTTC
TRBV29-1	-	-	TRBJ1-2	CSVEDNAGRGYTF	TGCAGCGTTGAAGATAATGCGGGACGCGGCTACACCTTC
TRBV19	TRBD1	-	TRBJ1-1	CASSYDRVGQAFF	TGTGCCAGTAGCTATGACAGGGTCGGGCAAGCTTTCTTT
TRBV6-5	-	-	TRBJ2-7	CASSYSPTTRYEQYF	TGTGCCAGCAGTTACTCCCCGACTACCCGCTACGAGCAGTACTTC
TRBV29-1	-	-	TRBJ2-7	CSVSTGYDSYEQYF	TGCAGCGTTTCCACAGGGTACGACTCCTACGAGCAGTACTTC
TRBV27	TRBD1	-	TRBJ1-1	CASSSDRGWRDTEAFF	TGTGCCAGCAGTTCCGACAGGGGTTGGAGGGACACTGAAGCTTTCTTT
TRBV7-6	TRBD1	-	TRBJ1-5	CASSLVLGTGAYSNQPQHF	TGTGCCAGCAGCTTAGTTCTCGGGACAGGCGCATATAGCAATCAGCCCCAGCATTTT
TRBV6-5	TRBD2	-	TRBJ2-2	CASSYGELAPGELFF	TGTGCCAGCAGTTACGGGGAACTAGCGCCCGGGGAGCTGTTTTTT
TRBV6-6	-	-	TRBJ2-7	CASSYSRAYEQYF	TGTGCCAGCAGTTACAGCCGGGCCTACGAGCAGTACTTC
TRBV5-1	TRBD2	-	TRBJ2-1	CASSRGGTSGIYEQFF	TGCGCCAGCAGCCGTGGGGGGACTAGCGGGATCTATGAGCAGTTCTTC
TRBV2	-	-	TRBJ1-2	CASRGPDYGYTF	TGTGCCAGCAGGGGGCCTGACTATGGCTACACCTTC
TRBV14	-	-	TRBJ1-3	CASTPSPSIGNTIYF	TGTGCCAGCACCCCCTCCCCGAGTATTGGAAACACCATATATTTT
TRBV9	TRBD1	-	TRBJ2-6	CASSLLSTGGITNVLTF	TGTGCCAGCAGCCTACTATCGACAGGGGGAATTACCAACGTCCTGACTTTC
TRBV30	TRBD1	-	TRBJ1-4	CAWSLGTVEKLFF	TGTGCCTGGAGTCTTGGGACAGTTGAAAAACTGTTTTTT